A selection of T cell receptor beta chains follows, all from one sample in a study of blood T cell repertoires in COVID-19. Measured with immunoSEQ multiplex PCR; TCRdb has only the in-frame clones, and not every one. Seen here are approximately 250,000 clones, 84% observed once, and the top ten hold 4.2%. Sequencing was carried out using peripheral blood. The receptor set was obtained from a man aged 55-75 years with acute or convalescent COVID-19. The CDR3 runs from the conserved cysteine through the conserved F or W. A D gene is named only where the DNA matches it firmly. Clone size appears in some rows only: once, few, many, or a class for an expanded clone.

D,length,V,J,size,CDR3,DNA
.,16,TRBV7-9,TRBJ1-1,.,CASSFPGHLRETEAFF,TGTGCCAGCAGCTTTCCGGGACACCTGAGGGAAACTGAAGCTTTCTTT
TRBD1,16,TRBV14,TRBJ1-1,.,CASSPMLGQGGTEAFF,TGTGCCAGCAGCCCAATGCTCGGACAGGGGGGAACTGAAGCTTTCTTT
.,13,TRBV7-9,TRBJ2-1,.,CASSSGAYNEQFF,TGTGCCAGCAGCTCTGGAGCCTACAATGAGCAGTTCTTC
TRBD2,15,TRBV3-1/TRBV3-2,TRBJ2-7,.,CASSQASGTTYEQYF,TGTGCCAGCAGCCAAGCGAGCGGGACGACCTACGAGCAGTACTTC
TRBD2,16,TRBV6-6,TRBJ2-1,.,CASSYGLAGVVIEQFF,TGTGCCAGCAGTTACGGACTAGCGGGAGTGGTAATTGAGCAGTTCTTC
TRBD2,17,TRBV9,TRBJ2-2,once,CASSKRAGGPFTGELFF,TGTGCCAGCAGCAAGAGAGCGGGAGGGCCGTTCACCGGGGAGCTGTTTTTT
.,13,TRBV10-3,TRBJ1-3,.,CAIKQSSGNTIYF,TGTGCCATCAAACAGAGCTCTGGAAACACCATATATTTT
.,19,TRBV3-1/TRBV3-2,TRBJ1-3,.,CASSQDLGAGLSSGNTIYF,TGTGCCAGCAGCCAAGACTTAGGGGCCGGCCTGAGCTCTGGAAACACCATATATTTT
TRBD1,15,TRBV6-5,TRBJ2-3,.,CASSYSGQGVDTQYF,TGTGCCAGCAGTTACTCGGGACAGGGAGTAGATACGCAGTATTTT
TRBD1,14,TRBV2,TRBJ1-2,.,CASSRQGPDYGYTF,TGTGCCAGCAGTCGACAGGGGCCCGATTATGGCTACACCTTC
.,13,TRBV10-3,TRBJ1-5,.,CAISEDSHQPQHF,TGTGCCATCAGTGAAGACAGCCATCAGCCCCAGCATTTT
TRBD1,17,TRBV5-1,TRBJ1-3,.,CASSLVAQGAGRNTIYF,TGCGCCAGCAGCTTGGTTGCCCAGGGGGCAGGGAGAAACACCATATATTTT
TRBD1,20,TRBV27,TRBJ2-1,.,CASSKPRQGPRLNLYNEQFF,TGTGCCAGCAGTAAACCCCGACAGGGGCCAAGACTCAACCTCTACAATGAGCAGTTCTTC
.,13,TRBV11-3,TRBJ1-1,.,CASSFPGTVEAFF,TGTGCCAGCAGCTTTCCGGGAACTGTTGAAGCTTTCTTT
TRBD2,15,TRBV28,TRBJ2-3,.,CASSLSGTTQDTQYF,TGTGCCAGCAGTTTAAGTGGGACTACGCAAGATACGCAGTATTTT
TRBD1,15,TRBV7-8,TRBJ2-7,.,CASSSAGTGTYEQYF,TGTGCCAGCAGCTCCGCGGGGACAGGGACCTACGAGCAGTACTTC
.,14,TRBV5-1,TRBJ2-2,.,CASSLGQRTGELFF,TGCGCCAGCAGCTTGGGACAGCGCACCGGGGAGCTGTTTTTT
.,18,TRBV11-3,TRBJ2-3,.,CASSLDQGRGRSTDTQYF,TGTGCCAGCAGCTTAGATCAGGGCAGGGGTCGGAGCACAGATACGCAGTATTTT
.,16,TRBV25-1,TRBJ1-6,few,CASSDQNSGLNSPLHF,TGTGCCAGCAGTGATCAAAACTCAGGACTTAATTCACCCCTCCACTTT
.,12,TRBV10-3,TRBJ1-2,.,CAIKTEVHGYTF,TGTGCCATCAAGACAGAGGTTCATGGCTACACCTTC
.,14,TRBV27,TRBJ2-5,.,CASSSIQGLKAQYF,TGTGCCAGCAGTTCTATACAGGGTTTGAAGGCCCAGTACTTC
TRBD2,13,TRBV11-3,TRBJ2-7,.,CASSIHQGGEQYF,TGTGCCAGCAGCATACACCAGGGAGGGGAGCAGTACTTC
.,15,TRBV6-5,TRBJ2-1,.,CASSKTHTAYNEQFF,TGTGCCAGCAGTAAGACACACACTGCATACAATGAGCAGTTCTTC
TRBD2,19,TRBV28,TRBJ2-7,.,CASNLGTVPPTSGRGRQYF,TGTGCCAGCAACCTCGGGACAGTCCCCCCGACTAGCGGGAGGGGAAGGCAGTACTTC
.,16,TRBV9,TRBJ2-7,.,CASSVRGGFSKGEQYF,TGTGCCAGCAGCGTTAGAGGAGGGTTCAGCAAGGGAGAGCAGTACTTC
TRBD2,16,TRBV4-1,TRBJ2-3,.,CASSRPVGGAGDTQYF,TGCGCCAGCAGCCGACCCGTCGGGGGGGCAGGAGATACGCAGTATTTT
TRBD2,14,TRBV6-5,TRBJ2-5,many,CASERSSGQETQYF,TGTGCCAGCGAACGATCTAGCGGTCAAGAGACCCAGTACTTC
TRBD2,16,TRBV7-9,TRBJ2-5,.,CASSLLYGRDKETQYF,TGTGCCAGCAGCTTGCTCTACGGGAGGGACAAAGAGACCCAGTACTTC